The 21 T cell receptor beta chains below come from one sample, sequenced in a study of shared clonotypes between healthy human individuals. Produced via immunoSEQ multiplex PCR; TCRdb's table is partial and in-frame only. This sample carries around 2.1 million clones, under 97% of them seen once, and the ten largest clones take around 0.13%. Source material: naive CD4+ T cells sorted from blood. Subset of the sample: CD45RA+ positively selected. These receptors were obtained from a man between 18 and 29 years old in good health.

CDR3 amino acids: CASSETGLGYTF. Written as DNA, the CDR3 is TGTGCCAGCAGCGAGACCGGACTCGGCTACACCTTC. V and J are TRBV4-2 and TRBJ1-2; unclear D gene. V was clipped by 5 bases and J by 8 bases, with 12 bases between them. Germline V lookup: CDR1 LGHNA, CDR2 YNFKEQ. The CDR3 covers 12 residues.

The genes are TRBV15 and TRBJ2-1; TRBD2 agrees at 7 bases. The CDR3 consists of 18 residues. Germline CDR1 reads LNHNV; CDR2 reads YYDKDF (reference sequence). The J segment lost 0 bases and the V segment lost 1 base, leaving 9 bases of the junction unmatched. This CDR3 is CATSRGGTSATSYNEQFF. CDR3 in DNA: TGTGCCACCAGCAGAGGGGGAACTAGCGCAACCTCCTACAATGAGCAGTTCTTC. Based on the CDR3 plus reference TRBV15 and TRBJ2-1, the full variable domain is DAMVIQNPRYQVTQFGKPVTLSCSQTLNHNVMYWYQQKSSQAPKLLFHYYDKDFNNEADTPDNFQSRRPNTSFCFLDIRSPGLGDTAMYLCATSRGGTSATSYNEQFFGPGTRLTVL.

V usage is TRBV19 and J usage is TRBJ2-7; 7 bases align to TRBD2. This CDR3 has 15 residues. V shed 0 bases, J shed 4 bases, and the junction held 6 bases outside the gene matches. Germline-derived CDR1 and CDR2 are LNHDA and SQIVND (reference sequence). CDR3 in amino acids: CASSIERTSSYEQYF. In DNA form, the CDR3 reads TGTGCCAGTAGTATAGAGAGGACTAGTAGTTACGAGCAGTACTTC.

This rearrangement joins TRBV29-1 to TRBJ2-2; 7 nucleotides match TRBD1. Germline values: CDR1 SQVTM, CDR2 ANQGSEA. This CDR3 region has 15 residues. V shed 6 bases, J shed 5 bases, and the junction held 12 bases outside the gene matches. The CDR3 spells CSVHTRGTATGELFF. CDR3 nucleotides: TGCAGCGTCCATACCCGTGGGACAGCGACCGGGGAGCTGTTTTTT.

V gene TRBV7-9 combines with J gene TRBJ1-1; TRBD1 agrees at 8 bases. Per the germline V gene, CDR1 is SEHNR and CDR2 is FQNEAQ (reference sequence). The CDR3 extends over 15 amino acids. The J segment lost 4 bases and the V segment lost 5 bases, leaving 9 bases of the junction unmatched. This chain's CDR3 is CASSQSDRATTEAFF. The CDR3 coding sequence is TGTGCCAGCAGCCAATCGGACAGGGCGACCACTGAAGCTTTCTTT.

The rearrangement joins TRBV5-6 to TRBJ2-3, with D hard to call. Trimming took off 3 bases at V and 2 bases at J, with 13 bases between the two ends. The length of the CDR3 is 15 residues. The germline V gene has CDR1 SGHDT and CDR2 YYEEEE. Here the CDR3 reads CASSSSISPTDTQYF. CDR3 DNA sequence: TGTGCCAGCAGCTCTTCCATATCCCCCACAGATACGCAGTATTTT.

The J gene is TRBJ2-7, the V gene TRBV30; TRBD2 matches at 10 bases. The CDR3 spans 13 residues. Germline V gives CDR1 GTSNPN, CDR2 SVGIG (reference sequence). V dropped 3 bases and J dropped 4; count of bases not matched to a gene: 3. The CDR3 spells CAWSSSGSYEQYF. The CDR3 bases are TGTGCCTGGAGCTCTAGCGGGAGTTACGAGCAGTACTTC.

The V gene is TRBV5-1, the J gene TRBJ2-7; perhaps TRBD2 as D (6 bases). V lost 4 bases to trimming and J lost 0 bases, with 17 bases between them. Germline V gives CDR1 SGHRS, CDR2 YFSETQ. The CDR3 sequence is 16 residues long. The CDR3 sequence: CASSPLPGESSYEQYF. The CDR3 DNA sequence: TGCGCCAGCAGCCCCCTTCCGGGAGAGAGCTCCTACGAGCAGTACTTC.

This clone was detected only once. The chain employs TRBV21-1 and TRBJ1-1. TRBV21-1 is classified as a pseudogene. The CDR3 sequence is 13 residues long. The CDR3 here is CASERGRDTEAFF. As DNA, the CDR3 is TGTGCCAGCGAGAGGGGAAGGGACACTGAAGCTTTCTTT.

This clone was detected once. J is TRBJ1-3 and V is TRBV30; D perhaps matches TRBD1 (6 bases). The CDR3 totals 15 residues. Looked up from germline, CDR1 is GTSNPN and CDR2 is SVGIG (reference sequence). Between the trimmed V and J ends, which lost 3 bases and 2 bases, there was a span of 14 bases. The CDR3 region has the DNA TGTGCCTGGAGCGAATTAGGGGGAACTGGAAACACCATATATTTT. It specifies CAWSELGGTGNTIYF.

The chain links TRBV5-4 to TRBJ1-1; D is unresolved. V shed 3 bases and J shed 3 bases, with 9 bases lying between them. Germline V CDR1 and CDR2: SGHNT, YYREEE (reference sequence). The CDR3 is 13 amino acids. CDR3 region: CASSSWWDTEAFF. The CDR3 DNA follows: TGTGCCAGCAGCTCATGGTGGGACACTGAAGCTTTCTTT.

The chain has TRBV6-5 and TRBJ2-4; 7 bases match TRBD1. This CDR3 has 14 residues. CDR1 and CDR2 (germline): MNHEY, SVGAGI. After removal of 6 bases from V and 7 bases from J, the junction contained 9 bases not matched to a gene. CDR3 residues: CASRQTGEGNIQYF. The CDR3 DNA follows: TGTGCCAGCAGACAAACAGGGGAAGGGAACATTCAGTACTTC.

This chain links TRBV15 with TRBJ2-7; TRBD2 might be the D (5 bases). Germline V gives CDR1 LNHNV, CDR2 YYDKDF (reference sequence). The CDR3 contains 16 residues. V was cut by 0 bases and J by 1 base, with 13 bases left in between. In DNA, the CDR3 is TGTGCCACCAGCAGAGATTTTGCGGGCCTTTCCTACGAGCAGTACTTC. Its protein is CATSRDFAGLSYEQYF.

CDR3 loop: CASSLDTVWEQYF. Written as DNA, the CDR3 is TGTGCCAGCAGCTTGGACACAGTCTGGGAGCAGTACTTC. V is TRBV5-5 and J is TRBJ2-7; no clear D gene. Germline values: CDR1 SGHKS, CDR2 YYEKEE (reference sequence). Deletions cut 0 bases from V and 7 bases from J, with 11 bases between. This CDR3 region has 13 residues. Full variable domain (rest looked up from reference TRBV5-5 and TRBJ2-7): DAGVTQSPTHLIKTRGQQVTLRCSPISGHKSVSWYQQVLGQGPQFIFQYYEKEERGRGNFPDRFSARQFPNYSSELNVNALLLGDSALYLCASSLDTVWEQYFGPGTRLTVT.

This clone has just one count. In the same sample, other DNA sequences code for this CDR3. The chain recombines TRBV4-1 with TRBJ1-1; maybe TRBD1 (5 bases). Trimming stripped 3 bases from V and 0 bases from J, with 8 bases between. The CDR3 is made up of 14 amino acids. Germline lookup yields CDR1 MGHRA and CDR2 YSYEKL. The DNA for the CDR3 is TGCGCCAGCAGCCAGCAGGGACTGAACACTGAAGCTTTCTTT. Amino acid sequence: CASSQQGLNTEAFF.

The V and J genes are TRBV10-2 and TRBJ1-5; no clear D. This CDR3 has 13 residues. Trimming took 4 bases from V and 7 from J, leaving 11 bases between them. In germline, CDR1 is WSHSY, CDR2 SAAADI. For the CDR3, the DNA is TGCGCCAGCAGTGCCAGCTTGGGACAGCCCCAGCATTTT. Protein product: CASSASLGQPQHF.

The V and J genes are TRBV6-5 and TRBJ2-3; D might be TRBD1 (5 bases). Germline CDR1 is MNHEY and CDR2 is SVGAGI. Trimming took off 11 bases at V and 9 bases at J, with 18 bases between the two ends. CDR3 length: 12 residues. In nucleotides, the CDR3 is TGTGCCGGGGCTACAGTGACCGGGACGCAGTATTTT. Protein sequence: CAGATVTGTQYF.

This clone was counted a single time. V is TRBV30 and J is TRBJ2-2; a weak D match, TRBD1 (6 bases). Germline assignment: CDR1 GTSNPN and CDR2 SVGIG (reference sequence). CDR3 length: 12 amino acids. The V gene lost 3 bases and the J gene lost 6 bases, with 8 bases spanning the gap. The DNA for the CDR3 is TGTGCCTGGAGCACAGGGCCCGGGGAGCTGTTTTTT. Protein sequence: CAWSTGPGELFF.

The chain employs TRBV6-6 and TRBJ1-1; D unclear. V was clipped by 5 bases and J by 7 bases, with 11 bases between them. The length of the CDR3 is 12 residues. Per germline, CDR1 MNHNY and CDR2 SVGAGI (reference sequence). The CDR3 bases are TGTGCCAGCAGTCCGCCGGGCCGTGAAGCTTTCTTT. Residues: CASSPPGREAFF.

The table lists this clone with a few counts. Other DNA sequences of this sample code for an identical CDR3. The DNA of the CDR3 is TGTGCCAGCAGCTTCAGCTACGAGCAGTACTTC. Translating it yields CASSFSYEQYF. The V gene is TRBV7-9, the J gene TRBJ2-7; D gene ambiguous. Germline loops: CDR1 SEHNR, CDR2 FQNEAQ (reference sequence). The CDR3 runs 11 residues. V dropped 3 bases and J dropped 3 bases, with 3 bases sitting between them.

The rearrangement uses TRBV18 and TRBJ1-1; D gene unclear. Germline V gene data show CDR1 as KGHSH and CDR2 as LQKENI. CDR3 length: 15 amino acids. With 3 bases removed from V and 1 base from J, the gap between germline ends came to 12 bases. CDR3 protein: CASSPFSNPNTEAFF. For the CDR3, the DNA is TGTGCCAGCTCACCTTTTTCTAACCCGAACACTGAAGCTTTCTTT. The whole variable domain, remainder taken from reference TRBV18 and TRBJ1-1, is NAGVMQNPRHLVRRRGQEARLRCSPMKGHSHVYWYRQLPEEGLKFMVYLQKENIIDESGMPKERFSAEFPKEGPSILRIQQVVRGDSAAYFCASSPFSNPNTEAFFGQGTRLTVV.